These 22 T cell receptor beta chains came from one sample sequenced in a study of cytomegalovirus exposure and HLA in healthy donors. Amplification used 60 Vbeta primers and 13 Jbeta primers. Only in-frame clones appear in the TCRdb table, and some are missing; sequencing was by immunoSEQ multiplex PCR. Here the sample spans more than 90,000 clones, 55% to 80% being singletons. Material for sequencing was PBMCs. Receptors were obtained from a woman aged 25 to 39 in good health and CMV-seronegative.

In DNA form, the CDR3 reads TGTGCCAGCAGCCTCACAGGTTACTCTGGAAACACCATATATTTT. Translated: CASSLTGYSGNTIYF. The J gene is TRBJ1-3, the V gene TRBV28; tentatively, D is TRBD1 (5 bases). Germline loops: CDR1 MDHEN, CDR2 SYDVKM. The CDR3 consists of 15 residues. Trimming took off 6 bases at V and 0 bases at J, with 12 bases between the two ends. Drawing the rest from reference TRBV28 and TRBJ1-3, the complete variable domain is DVKVTQSSRYLVKRTGEKVFLECVQDMDHENMFWYRQDPGLGLRLIYFSYDVKMKEKGDIPEGYSVSREKKERFSLILESASTNQTSMYLCASSLTGYSGNTIYFGEGSWLTVV.

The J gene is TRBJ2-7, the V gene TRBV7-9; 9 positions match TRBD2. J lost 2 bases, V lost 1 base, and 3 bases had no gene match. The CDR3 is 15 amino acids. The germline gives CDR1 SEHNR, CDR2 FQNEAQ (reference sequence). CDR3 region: CASSLGTSAAYEQYF. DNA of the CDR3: TGTGCCAGCAGCTTAGGGACTAGCGCAGCCTACGAGCAGTACTTC. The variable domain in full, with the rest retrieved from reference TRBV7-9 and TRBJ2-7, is DTGVSQNPRHKITKRGQNVTFRCDPISEHNRLYWYRQTLGQGPEFLTYFQNEAQLEKSRLLSDRFSAERPKGSFSTLEIQRTEQGDSAMYLCASSLGTSAAYEQYFGPGTRLTVT.

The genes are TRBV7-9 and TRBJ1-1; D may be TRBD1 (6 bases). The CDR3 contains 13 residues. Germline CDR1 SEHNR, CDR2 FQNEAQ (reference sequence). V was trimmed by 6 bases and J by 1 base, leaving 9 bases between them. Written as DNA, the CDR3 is TGTGCCAGCAGAATACAGGGGAACACTGAAGCTTTCTTT. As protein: CASRIQGNTEAFF.

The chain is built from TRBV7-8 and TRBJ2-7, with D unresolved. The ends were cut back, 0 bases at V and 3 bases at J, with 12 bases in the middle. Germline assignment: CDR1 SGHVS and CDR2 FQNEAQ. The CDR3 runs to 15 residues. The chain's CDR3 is CASSLADNVVYEQYF. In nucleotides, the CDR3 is TGTGCCAGCAGCTTAGCCGACAATGTAGTCTACGAGCAGTACTTC.

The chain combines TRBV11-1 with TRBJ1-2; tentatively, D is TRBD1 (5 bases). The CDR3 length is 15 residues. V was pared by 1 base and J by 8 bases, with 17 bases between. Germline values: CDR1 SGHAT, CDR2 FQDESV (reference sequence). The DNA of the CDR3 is TGTGCCAGCAGCTTAGGGACAAGTTCCAGGGAAGGCTACACCTTC. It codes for CASSLGTSSREGYTF.

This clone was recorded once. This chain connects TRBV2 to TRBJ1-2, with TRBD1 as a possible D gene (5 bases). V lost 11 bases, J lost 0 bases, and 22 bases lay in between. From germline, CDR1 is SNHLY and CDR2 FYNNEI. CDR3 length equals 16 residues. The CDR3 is CAAAGEGFLTNYGYTF. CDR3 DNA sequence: TGTGCCGCAGCGGGGGAGGGGTTTTTAACTAACTATGGCTACACCTTC. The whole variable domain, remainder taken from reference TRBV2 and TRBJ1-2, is EPEVTQTPSHQVTQMGQEVILRCVPISNHLYFYWYRQILGQKVEFLVSFYNNEISEKSEIFDDQFSVERPDGSNFTLKIRSTKLEDSAMYFCAAAGEGFLTNYGYTFGSGTRLTVV.

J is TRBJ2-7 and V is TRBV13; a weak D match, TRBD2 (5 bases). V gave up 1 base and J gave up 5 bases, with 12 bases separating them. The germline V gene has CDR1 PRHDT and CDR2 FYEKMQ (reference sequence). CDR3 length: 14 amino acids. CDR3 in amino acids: CASSLAGTFDEQYF. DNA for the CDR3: TGTGCCAGCAGCTTAGCGGGAACATTCGACGAGCAGTACTTC. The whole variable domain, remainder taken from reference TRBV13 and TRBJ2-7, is AAGVIQSPRHLIKEKRETATLKCYPIPRHDTVYWYQQGPGQDPQFLISFYEKMQSDKGSIPDRFSAQQFSDYHSELNMSSLELGDSALYFCASSLAGTFDEQYFGPGTRLTVT.

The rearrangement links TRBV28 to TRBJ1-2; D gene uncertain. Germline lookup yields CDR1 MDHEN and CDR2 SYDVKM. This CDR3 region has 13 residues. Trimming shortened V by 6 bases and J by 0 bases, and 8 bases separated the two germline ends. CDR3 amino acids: CASSRETNYGYTF. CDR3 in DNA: TGTGCCAGCAGCCGCGAGACTAACTATGGCTACACCTTC.

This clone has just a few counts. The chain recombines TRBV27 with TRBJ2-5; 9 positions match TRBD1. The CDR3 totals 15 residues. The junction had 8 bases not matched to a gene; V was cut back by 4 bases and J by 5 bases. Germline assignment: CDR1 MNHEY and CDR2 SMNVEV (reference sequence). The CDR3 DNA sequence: TGTGCCAGCAGTTACGGGACAGGGTTATGGGAGACCCAGTACTTC. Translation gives CASSYGTGLWETQYF.

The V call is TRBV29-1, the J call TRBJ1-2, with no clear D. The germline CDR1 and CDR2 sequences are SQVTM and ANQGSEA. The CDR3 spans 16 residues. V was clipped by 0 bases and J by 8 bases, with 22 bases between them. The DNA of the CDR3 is TGCAGCGTTGAAGATTTTAGCCCCGGACGGGGAAGAGGCTACACCTTC. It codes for CSVEDFSPGRGRGYTF.

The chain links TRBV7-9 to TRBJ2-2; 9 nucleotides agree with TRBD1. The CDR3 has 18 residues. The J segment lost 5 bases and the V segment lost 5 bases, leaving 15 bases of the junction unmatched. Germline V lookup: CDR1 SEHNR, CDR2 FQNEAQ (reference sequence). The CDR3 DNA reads TGTGCCAGCAGCACCTCCTCCGGGACAGGGAGGGGGACCGGGGAGCTGTTTTTT. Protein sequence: CASSTSSGTGRGTGELFF.

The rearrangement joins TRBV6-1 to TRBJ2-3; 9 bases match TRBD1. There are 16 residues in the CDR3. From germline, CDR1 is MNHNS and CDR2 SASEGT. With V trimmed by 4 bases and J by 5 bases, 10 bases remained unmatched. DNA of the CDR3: TGTGCCAGCAGTGCACCACCGGGACAGGGAAAAGATACGCAGTATTTT. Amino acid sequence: CASSAPPGQGKDTQYF.

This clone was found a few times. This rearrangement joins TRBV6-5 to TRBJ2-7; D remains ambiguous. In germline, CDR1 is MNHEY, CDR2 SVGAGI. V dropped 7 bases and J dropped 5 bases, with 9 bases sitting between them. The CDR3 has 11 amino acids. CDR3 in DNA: TGTGCCAGCATGGTCAGAAACGAGCAGTACTTC. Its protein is CASMVRNEQYF.

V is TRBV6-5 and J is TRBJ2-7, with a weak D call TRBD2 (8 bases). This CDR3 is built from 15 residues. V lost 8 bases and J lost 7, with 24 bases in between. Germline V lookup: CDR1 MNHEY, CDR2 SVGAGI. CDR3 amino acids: CASWEGAAGEREQYF. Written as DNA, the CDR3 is TGTGCCAGCTGGGAGGGGGCAGCGGGAGAAAGAGAGCAGTACTTC.

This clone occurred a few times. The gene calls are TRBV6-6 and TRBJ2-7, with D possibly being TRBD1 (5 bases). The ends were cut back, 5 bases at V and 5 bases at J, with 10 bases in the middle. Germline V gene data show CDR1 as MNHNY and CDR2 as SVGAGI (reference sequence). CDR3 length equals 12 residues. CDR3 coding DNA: TGTGCCAGCAGTGGCTGGGGCAACGAGCAGTACTTC. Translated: CASSGWGNEQYF.

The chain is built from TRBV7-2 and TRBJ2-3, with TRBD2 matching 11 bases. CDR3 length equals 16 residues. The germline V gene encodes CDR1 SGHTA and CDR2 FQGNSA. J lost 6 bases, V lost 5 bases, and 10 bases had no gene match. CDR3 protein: CASSLLAGAVSDTQYF. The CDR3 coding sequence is TGTGCCAGCAGCCTACTAGCGGGAGCGGTCTCTGATACGCAGTATTTT.

CDR3 amino acids: CASSYSARGYYNEQFF. Here the CDR3 DNA reads TGTGCCAGCAGTTACTCGGCTAGGGGTTACTACAATGAGCAGTTCTTC. The chain recombines TRBV6-5 with TRBJ2-1; maybe TRBD1 (5 bases). Between the trimmed V and J ends, which lost 0 bases and 3 bases, there was a span of 12 bases. Germline values: CDR1 MNHEY, CDR2 SVGAGI. This CDR3 region has 16 residues.

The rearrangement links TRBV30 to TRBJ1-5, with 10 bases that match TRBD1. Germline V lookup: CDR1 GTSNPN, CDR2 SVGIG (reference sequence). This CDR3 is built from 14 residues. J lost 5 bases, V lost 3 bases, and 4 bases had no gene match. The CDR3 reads CAWSAGTGDQPQHF. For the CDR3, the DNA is TGTGCCTGGAGCGCCGGGACAGGGGATCAGCCCCAGCATTTT.

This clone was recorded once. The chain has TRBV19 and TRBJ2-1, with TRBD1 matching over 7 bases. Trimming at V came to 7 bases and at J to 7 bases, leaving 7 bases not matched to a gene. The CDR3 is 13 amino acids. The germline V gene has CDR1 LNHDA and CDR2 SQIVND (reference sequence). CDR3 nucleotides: TGTGCCAGTACTATGACAGGGTGGAATGAGCAGTTCTTC. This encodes CASTMTGWNEQFF. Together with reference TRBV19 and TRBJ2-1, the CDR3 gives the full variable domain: DGGITQSPKYLFRKEGQNVTLSCEQNLNHDAMYWYRQDPGQGLRLIYYSQIVNDFQKGDIAEGYSVSREKKESFPLTVTSAQKNPTAFYLCASTMTGWNEQFFGPGTRLTVL.

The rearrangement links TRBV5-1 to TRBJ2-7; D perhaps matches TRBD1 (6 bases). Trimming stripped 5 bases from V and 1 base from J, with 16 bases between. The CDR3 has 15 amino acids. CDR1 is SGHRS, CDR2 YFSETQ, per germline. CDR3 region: CASRMDRAGSYEQYF. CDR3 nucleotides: TGCGCCAGCAGAATGGACAGAGCTGGATCCTACGAGCAGTACTTC. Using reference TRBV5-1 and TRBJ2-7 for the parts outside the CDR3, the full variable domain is KAGVTQTPRYLIKTRGQQVTLSCSPISGHRSVSWYQQTPGQGLQFLFEYFSETQRNKGNFPGRFSGRQFSNSRSEMNVSTLELGDSALYLCASRMDRAGSYEQYFGPGTRLTVT.

The CDR3 loop is CASSARTSGPAYNEQFF. In DNA, the CDR3 is TGTGCCAGCAGCGCCCGGACTAGCGGGCCGGCCTACAATGAGCAGTTCTTC. The rearrangement links TRBV7-6 to TRBJ2-1; 11 nucleotides line up with TRBD2. This CDR3 comprises 17 residues. The trim removed 5 bases at V and 2 bases at J, leaving 8 bases unmatched. CDR1 and CDR2 (germline): SGHVS, FNYEAQ.

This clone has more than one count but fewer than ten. Written as DNA, the CDR3 is TGTGCCAGTAGTAGCTCGGAGGGCCCCTACGAGCAGTACTTC. Protein: CASSSSEGPYEQYF. V is TRBV19 and J is TRBJ2-7; tentatively, D is TRBD2 (6 bases). V lost 4 bases and J lost 2, with 12 bases in between. Germline-derived CDR1 and CDR2 are LNHDA and SQIVND (reference sequence). The CDR3 extends over 14 amino acids.